This entry lists 19 T cell receptor beta chains sequenced from one sample in a study of read filtering for tumor transcriptome and immune sequencing. From 350 to 500 ng of RNA, a library with molecular barcoded alpha/delta and beta/gamma adaptors was made. Each CDR3 protein is one row after TCRdb ran MiXCR on the reads. The table shows roughly 41,000 distinct CDR3 sequences, with roughly 15% occurring only once. What was sequenced was a population of CD138-negative cells sorted from bone marrow. Receptors were obtained from a donor over 35 with multiple myeloma.

This clonotype was seen only a few times. The chain joins TRBV11-3 to TRBJ2-1; 8 bases map to TRBD1. This CDR3 contains 14 residues. The V gene end was trimmed by 5 bases and the J gene end by 5 bases; junction bases not matched to a gene: 5. Germline V CDR1 and CDR2: SGHNT, YENEEA. CDR3 sequence: CASSAGQGNNEQFF. The CDR3 nucleotides are TGTGCCAGCAGCGCCGGACAGGGTAACAATGAGCAGTTCTTC. The complete variable domain, with remaining parts taken from reference TRBV11-3 and TRBJ2-1, reads EAGVVQSPRYKIIEKKQPVAFWCNPISGHNTLYWYLQNLGQGPELLIRYENEEAVDDSQLPKDRFSAERLKGVDSTLKIQPAELGDSAVYLCASSAGQGNNEQFFGPGTRLTVL.

This clonotype was counted many times. The V call is TRBV30, the J call TRBJ1-2; no firm D call. Germline V gene sequence: CDR1 GTSNPN, CDR2 SVGIG (reference sequence). The CDR3 covers 12 residues. V was clipped by 1 base and J by 3 bases, with 6 bases between them. DNA for the CDR3: TGTGCCTGGAGTGCCAGCTACTATGGCTACACCTTC. It translates to CAWSASYYGYTF.

Remarks on this clonotype: The CDR3 ends on some other residue instead of the conserved phenylalanine or tryptophan, so this is likely a read error. This chain connects TRBV5-1 to TRBJ2-1; unclear D gene. Germline CDR1 SGHRS, CDR2 YFSETQ. The germline V and J ends were trimmed by 5 bases and 6 bases, with 9 bases remaining between them. This CDR3 comprises 12 residues. CDR3 DNA sequence: TGCGCCAGCAGTTTGTGGATCAATGAGCAGTTCTCC. Residues: CASSLWINEQFS.

This clonotype showed up many times. This chain links TRBV4-1 with TRBJ2-3, with TRBD1 as a possible D gene (6 bases). Germline CDR1 and CDR2: MGHRA and YSYEKL. V lost 3 bases and J 2 bases, leaving 15 bases between the germline ends. The CDR3 covers 16 residues. CDR3 nucleotide sequence: TGCGCCAGCAGCCAGGGAACGACAGGATACACAGATACGCAGTATTTT. This encodes CASSQGTTGYTDTQYF.

As concerns this clonotype: A far larger clone is just one base off, so this is likely a read error. Lacking the conserved final phenylalanine or tryptophan, this CDR3 likely reflects a read error. The chain couples TRBV7-8 to TRBJ1-3, with D possibly being TRBD1 (5 bases). Germline V lookup: CDR1 SGHVS, CDR2 FQNEAQ. The CDR3 runs 14 residues. V lost 1 base to trimming and J lost 2 bases, with 6 bases between them. CDR3 in DNA: TGTGCCAGCAGCTTAGAGGACACTGGAAACACCATATATCTT. Encoded protein: CASSLEDTGNTIYL.

This chain uses TRBV12-3 or TRBV12-4 with TRBJ2-1, with TRBD2 matching over 13 bases. The trim removed 5 bases at V and 2 bases at J, leaving 15 bases unmatched. This CDR3 contains 20 residues. The CDR3 DNA reads as TGTGCCAGCAGTCACCGACCGGGACTAGCGGGAAGACGCCCCTACAATGAGCAGTTCTTC. Translated, it gives CASSHRPGLAGRRPYNEQFF.

Many counts were recorded for this clonotype. The chain couples TRBV7-2 to TRBJ2-7; weak D call: TRBD1 (5 bases). The CDR3 sequence is 12 residues long. Germline V CDR1 and CDR2: SGHTA, FQGNSA. V lost 0 bases and J lost 6, with 6 bases in between. CDR3 amino acids: CASSLAQGEQYF. CDR3 sequence (DNA): TGTGCCAGCAGCTTAGCCCAGGGCGAGCAGTACTTC. The whole variable domain, remainder taken from reference TRBV7-2 and TRBJ2-7, is GAGVSQSPSNKVTEKGKDVELRCDPISGHTALYWYRQSLGQGLEFLIYFQGNSAPDKSGLPSDRFSAERTGGSVSTLTIQRTQQEDSAVYLCASSLAQGEQYFGPGTRLTVT.

As regards this clonotype: This may arise from a read error, as a much more abundant clone is one base away. Because it lacks the conserved phenylalanine or tryptophan at the end, this CDR3 is likely a read error. CDR3 amino acids: CASSLGPLTSGNIQYS. In DNA form, the CDR3 reads TGTGCCAGCAGCTTAGGTCCTCTAACTAGCGGAAACATTCAGTACTCC. The J gene is TRBJ2-4, the V gene TRBV7-9, with 8 bases aligning to TRBD2. This CDR3 contains 16 residues. Germline lookup yields CDR1 SEHNR and CDR2 FQNEAQ (reference sequence). V lost 1 base and J lost 6; bases outside the gene matches: 8.

In regard to this clonotype: A far larger clone is just one base off, so this is likely a read error. The missing conserved phenylalanine or tryptophan at the end of this CDR3 makes a read error likely. The chain joins TRBV6-1 to TRBJ2-7; maybe TRBD1 (5 bases). Between the trimmed V and J ends, which lost 7 bases and 3 bases, there was a span of 10 bases. The V gene's germline CDR1 is MNHNS and CDR2 SASEGT. CDR3 length equals 12 residues. The CDR3 bases are TGTGCCAGCACTGACAGCGTCTACGAGCAGTACCTC. Translated, it gives CASTDSVYEQYL.

This clonotype was detected ten times or more. The gene calls are TRBV19 and TRBJ1-1; 7 positions match TRBD1. V lost 7 bases, J lost 1 base, and 6 bases stayed unmatched. Germline V gene sequence: CDR1 LNHDA, CDR2 SQIVND (reference sequence). This CDR3 is 14 amino acids long. In DNA, the CDR3 is TGTGCCAGTATCCAAGGGGGCGCGAACACTGAAGCTTTCTTT. This encodes CASIQGGANTEAFF.

This chain joins TRBV29-1 and TRBJ2-2; TRBD1 matches 7 bases. Per germline, CDR1 SQVTM and CDR2 ANQGSEA. This CDR3 has 17 residues. J lost 3 bases, V lost 0 bases, and 10 bases had no gene match. CDR3 loop: CSVEEGRPGGYTGELFF. CDR3 in DNA: TGCAGCGTTGAAGAGGGAAGACCAGGGGGATACACCGGGGAGCTGTTTTTT.

Ten or more counts support this clonotype. The rearrangement uses TRBV5-1 and TRBJ2-7; tentative D call: TRBD1 (6 bases). Germline V lookup: CDR1 SGHRS, CDR2 YFSETQ. This CDR3 is 13 amino acids long. Trimming left V 4 bases short and J 3 bases short, with 11 bases between. CDR3 protein: CASSQQGSYEQYF. The CDR3, as DNA: TGCGCCAGCAGCCAACAGGGTAGCTACGAGCAGTACTTC.

At least ten counts were recorded for this clonotype. The gene calls are TRBV20-1 and TRBJ1-1; possibly TRBD1 for D (5 bases). The CDR3 is 13 residues long. V shed 1 base and J shed 10 bases, with 16 bases lying between them. Germline CDR1 is DFQATT and CDR2 is SNEGSKA (reference sequence). Here the CDR3 DNA reads TGCAGTGCTAGAGCCCTTACGGGGAGGGGAGCTTTCTTT. This sequence encodes CSARALTGRGAFF.

Only a few counts were recorded for this clonotype. V and J are TRBV5-4 and TRBJ2-3; 12 bases agree with TRBD2. The CDR3 has 15 amino acids. The J segment lost 6 bases and the V segment lost 0 bases, leaving 2 bases of the junction unmatched. Looked up from germline, CDR1 is SGHNT and CDR2 is YYREEE (reference sequence). The CDR3 DNA reads TGTGCCAGCAGCTTGGAGGGACTAGCGGGTGATACGCAGTATTTT. It encodes CASSLEGLAGDTQYF. Filled out from reference TRBV5-4 and TRBJ2-3, the complete variable domain reads ETGVTQSPTHLIKTRGQQVTLRCSSQSGHNTVSWYQQALGQGPQFIFQYYREEENGRGNFPPRFSGLQFPNYSSELNVNALELDDSALYLCASSLEGLAGDTQYFGPGTRLTVL.

This clonotype was recorded many times. V is TRBV20-1 and J is TRBJ2-1, with D uncertain. The germline V gene has CDR1 DFQATT and CDR2 SNEGSKA (reference sequence). The CDR3 loop spans 12 amino acids. Trimming pared 7 bases from V and 0 bases from J, leaving 7 bases between. The CDR3 region is CSGPSSYNEQFF. CDR3 DNA sequence: TGCAGTGGACCAAGCTCCTACAATGAGCAGTTCTTC.

This clonotype occurred many times. The chain carries TRBV7-2 and TRBJ2-1, with TRBD2 identical over 7 bases. The CDR3 is 15 residues long. Germline V lookup: CDR1 SGHTA, CDR2 FQGNSA. Trimming at V came to 3 bases and at J to 6 bases, leaving 8 bases not matched to a gene. The CDR3 nucleotides read TGTGCCAGCAGCTTTGGCCTAGCGGCGGGCAATGAGCAGTTCTTC. This sequence encodes CASSFGLAAGNEQFF.

This clonotype was counted many times. This chain uses TRBV5-1 with TRBJ2-2; D ambiguous. Germline V gene data show CDR1 as SGHRS and CDR2 as YFSETQ. This CDR3 comprises 14 residues. V was shortened by 0 bases and J by 7 bases, with 10 bases between the two germline ends. The CDR3 DNA reads TGCGCCAGCAGCTTGGGCCCGATTGGCGGGGAGCTGTTTTTT. Translating it yields CASSLGPIGGELFF.

In the case of this clonotype: A much larger clone sits a single nucleotide away, making a read error possible. The gene calls are TRBV3-1 and TRBJ1-2; D is uncertain. The CDR3 length is 15 residues. Trimming shortened V by 3 bases and J by 6 bases, and 17 bases separated the two germline ends. Germline CDR1 LGHDT, CDR2 YNNKEL (reference sequence). The CDR3 loop reads CASSHLDGRRHGYTF. In nucleotides, the CDR3 is TGTGCCAGCAGCCATTTGGACGGGCGGCGCCATGGCTACACCTTC.

About this clonotype: This may stem from a read error, because a much larger clone lies one nucleotide away. The chain recombines TRBV29-1 with TRBJ2-2, with 7 bases matching TRBD1. CDR3 length: 12 amino acids. Germline lookup yields CDR1 SQVTM and CDR2 ANQGSEA. V lost 3 bases, J lost 6 bases, and 1 base stayed unmatched. The CDR3 nucleotides read TGCAGCGTTGACGACAGGGCCGGGGAGCTGTTTTTT. This encodes CSVDDRAGELFF.